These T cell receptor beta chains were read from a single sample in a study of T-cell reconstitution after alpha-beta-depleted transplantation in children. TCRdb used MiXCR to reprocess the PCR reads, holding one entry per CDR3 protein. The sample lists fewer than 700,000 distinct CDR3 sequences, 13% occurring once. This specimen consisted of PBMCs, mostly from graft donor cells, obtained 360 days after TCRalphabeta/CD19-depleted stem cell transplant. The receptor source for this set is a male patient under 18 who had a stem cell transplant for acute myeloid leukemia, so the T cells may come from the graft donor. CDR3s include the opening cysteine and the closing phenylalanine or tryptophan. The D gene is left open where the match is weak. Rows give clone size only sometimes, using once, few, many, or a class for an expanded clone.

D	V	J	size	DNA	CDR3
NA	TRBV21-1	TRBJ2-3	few	TGTGCCAGCAGCAGCCCATACACAGATACGCAGTATTTT	CASSSPYTDTQYF
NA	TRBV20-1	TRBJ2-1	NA	TGCAGTGCTGTCCGGGACGGCCTCAATGAGCAGTTCTTC	CSAVRDGLNEQFF
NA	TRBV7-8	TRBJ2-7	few	TGTGCCAGCAGTTCCATTCCCTCCGAGCAGTACTTC	CASSSIPSEQYF
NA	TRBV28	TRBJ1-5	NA	TGTGCCAGCAGTTCCCCCCGGGGGGGGCCAGCGGGGCAGCCCCAGCATTTT	CASSSPRGGPAGQPQHF
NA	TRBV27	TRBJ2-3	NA	TGTGCCAGCGATTGTGGTTATACGCAGTATTTT	CASDCGYTQYF
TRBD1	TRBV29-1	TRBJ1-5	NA	TGCAGCGTGGGAACAGGGGGCATAGGTAGCAATCAGCCCCAGCATTTT	CSVGTGGIGSNQPQHF
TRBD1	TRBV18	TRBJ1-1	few	TGTGCCAGCTCACCCGACAGGGGGCTGGGGACTGAAGCTTTCTTT	CASSPDRGLGTEAFF
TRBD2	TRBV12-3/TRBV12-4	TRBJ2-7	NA	TGTGCCAGCAGCCGTCGCCCGGGACTAGCGGCCTGGGAGCAGTACTTC	CASSRRPGLAAWEQYF
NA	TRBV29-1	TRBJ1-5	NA	TGCAGCGTTGGGGGGTTGGGTCAGCCCCAGCATTTT	CSVGGLGQPQHF
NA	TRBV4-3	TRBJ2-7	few	TGCGCCAGCAGCCAAGAGGCGCAACCTGGCTACGAGCAGTACTTC	CASSQEAQPGYEQYF
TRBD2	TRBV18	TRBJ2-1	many	TGTGCCAGCTCACCTGGGACTAGGACCAATGAGCAGTTCTTC	CASSPGTRTNEQFF
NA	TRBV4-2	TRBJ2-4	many	TGTGCCAGCAGCCAAGAACCCGGACACGGCAGTAGTTTAGCCAAAAACATTCAGTACTTC	CASSQEPGHGSSLAKNIQYF
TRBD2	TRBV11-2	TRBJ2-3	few	TGTGCCAGCAGCCCCGGACTAGCGGGATATGGCACAGATACGCAGTATTTT	CASSPGLAGYGTDTQYF
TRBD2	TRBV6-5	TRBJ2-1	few	TGTGCCAGCAGTTACTCGACTAGCGGGAGGGTTGAGCAGTTCTTC	CASSYSTSGRVEQFF
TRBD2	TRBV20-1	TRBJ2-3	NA	TGCAGTGCTAGATTCAATAGCGGGAGAGGGGATACGCAGTATTTT	CSARFNSGRGDTQYF
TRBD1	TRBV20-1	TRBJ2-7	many	TGCAGTGCTAGTAGAGAAATATGGGACAGTAGCTCCTACGAGCAGTACTTC	CSASREIWDSSSYEQYF
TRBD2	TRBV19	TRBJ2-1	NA	TGTGCCAGTAGTTTAATAGCGGGAGGGCCTTGGGATGAGCAGTTCTTC	CASSLIAGGPWDEQFF
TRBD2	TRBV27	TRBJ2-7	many	TGTGCCAGCAGTTGGGCGGGGGTGGGGGAGCAGTACTTC	CASSWAGVGEQYF
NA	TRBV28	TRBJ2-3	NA	TGTGCCACTGTCATCGTGCCCCGCGGAGGACTCACAGATACGCAGTATTTT	CATVIVPRGGLTDTQYF
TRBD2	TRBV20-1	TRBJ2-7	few	TGCAGTGGACTAGCGGGAGGGAACTCCTACGAGCAGTACTTC	CSGLAGGNSYEQYF
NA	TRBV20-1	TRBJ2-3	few	TGCAGTGCTAGATCCGGGAGTGCGAATACGCAGTATTTT	CSARSGSANTQYF
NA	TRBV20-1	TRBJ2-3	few	TGCAGTGCTAGAGTAGGCCCCGACAGGATCGAAGGTTCCACAGATACGCAGTATTTT	CSARVGPDRIEGSTDTQYF
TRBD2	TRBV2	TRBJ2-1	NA	TGTGCCAGCAAACAGGCTAGCGGGGACAATGAGCAGTTCTTC	CASKQASGDNEQFF
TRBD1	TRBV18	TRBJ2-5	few	TGTGCCAGCTCACCATTAGGCCCGGGACAGCAAGAGACCCAGTACTTC	CASSPLGPGQQETQYF
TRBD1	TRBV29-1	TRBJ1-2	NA	TGCAGCGCTGGGACAGGGATTGACTATGGCTACACCTTC	CSAGTGIDYGYTF
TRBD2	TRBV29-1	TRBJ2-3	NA	TGCAGCGTTGAAGAGATTAGCGGGAGGGCCGTAACAGATACGCAGTATTTT	CSVEEISGRAVTDTQYF